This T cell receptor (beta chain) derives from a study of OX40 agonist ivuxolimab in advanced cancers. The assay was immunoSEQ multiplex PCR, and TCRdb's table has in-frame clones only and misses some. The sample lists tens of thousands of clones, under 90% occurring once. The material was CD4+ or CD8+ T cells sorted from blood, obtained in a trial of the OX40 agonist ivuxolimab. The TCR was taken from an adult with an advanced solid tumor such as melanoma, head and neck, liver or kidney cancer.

The CDR3 region has the DNA TGTGCCATCAGTGAGTCAACTGGGGGGTTGGGCTACGAGCAGTACTTC. Translation: CAISESTGGLGYEQYF. V is TRBV10-3 and J is TRBJ2-7; a possible D gene is TRBD2 (6 bases). Germline-derived CDR1 and CDR2 are ENHRY and SYGVKD. CDR3 length: 16 residues. V lost 0 bases and J lost 3, with 15 bases in between.